The 22 T cell receptor beta chains reported below all come from one sample, sequenced in a study of CD8 T cells in ankylosing spondylitis. TCRdb itself ran the 5' RACE reads through MiXCR, one entry per CDR3 protein. The sample records about 130,000 distinct CDR3 sequences, about an eighth being singletons. The sequenced sample consisted of blood, either unsorted or a sorted T cell fraction (not recorded which). These receptors all stem from a female donor with ankylosing spondylitis or in good health (not recorded which).

A note on this clonotype: A much bigger clone sits one base away, suggesting this may be a read error. The chain uses TRBV4-1 and TRBJ1-5; no firm D call. The length of the CDR3 is 15 residues. Germline loops: CDR1 MGHRA, CDR2 YSYEKL. The CDR3 is CDSSQGQFLAGPQHF. CDR3 sequence (DNA): TGCGACAGCAGCCAAGGCCAGTTCCTTGCGGGGCCCCAGCATTTT.

The sample holds many counts of this clonotype. The chain couples TRBV10-3 to TRBJ2-2; D call uncertain. Germline lookup yields CDR1 ENHRY and CDR2 SYGVKD. The CDR3 is 12 amino acids. The V end lost 4 bases, the J end lost 6 bases, and 6 bases lay between the germline ends. The CDR3 region is CAISGLPGELFF. The DNA for the CDR3 is TGTGCCATCAGTGGACTTCCCGGGGAGCTGTTTTTT.

This clonotype was counted many times. The chain carries TRBV5-1 and TRBJ2-7; D is unclear. The CDR3 loop spans 16 amino acids. CDR1 and CDR2 (germline): SGHRS, YFSETQ. Trimming cost V 3 bases and J 0 bases, with 16 bases left between them. CDR3 nucleotides: TGCGCCAGCAGCTCGGGCGACCACTTAAGCTCCTACGAGCAGTACTTC. Translating gives CASSSGDHLSSYEQYF.

In its sample, this clonotype was seen many times. V gene TRBV19 combines with J gene TRBJ1-2, with TRBD1 matching over 7 bases. The V gene end was trimmed by 3 bases and the J gene end by 3 bases; junction bases not matched to a gene: 4. Germline CDR1 LNHDA, CDR2 SQIVND (reference sequence). CDR3 length equals 14 residues. The CDR3 region has the DNA TGTGCCAGTAGTATGGCCGGGACAGACTATGGCTACACCTTC. Encoded protein: CASSMAGTDYGYTF.

This chain joins TRBV5-1 and TRBJ2-1; D remains unclear. This CDR3 region has 14 residues. CDR1 and CDR2 (germline): SGHRS, YFSETQ. The V end was cut by 0 bases, the J end by 8 bases, with 12 bases between. CDR3 region: CASSLDGYSYEQFF. The CDR3 bases are TGCGCCAGCAGCTTGGATGGGTATTCCTATGAGCAGTTCTTC.

The gene calls are TRBV4-2 and TRBJ2-3; 11 positions match TRBD2. Germline assignment: CDR1 LGHNA and CDR2 YNFKEQ. The CDR3 is 18 amino acids. Trimming at V came to 5 bases and at J to 5 bases, leaving 15 bases not matched to a gene. The CDR3 protein is CASSGILTSGAEGDTQYF. The CDR3, as DNA: TGTGCCAGCAGCGGGATCCTGACTAGCGGGGCGGAGGGAGATACGCAGTATTTT.

This clonotype was detected many times. This CDR3 reads CASNPSQTSGFTDTQYF. CDR3 in DNA: TGCGCCAGCAACCCCTCCCAGACTAGCGGATTCACAGATACGCAGTATTTT. The rearrangement joins TRBV5-1 to TRBJ2-3, with 9 nucleotides matching TRBD2. The germline gives CDR1 SGHRS, CDR2 YFSETQ. Trimming removed 6 bases from V and 2 bases from J; junction bases left unmatched: 13. The CDR3 loop spans 17 amino acids.

This clonotype showed up many times. J is TRBJ1-2 and V is TRBV29-1; D is uncertain. Trimming took off 4 bases at V and 1 base at J, with 16 bases between the two ends. The CDR3 is 15 amino acids. Germline CDR1 reads SQVTM; CDR2 reads ANQGSEA. The CDR3 DNA sequence: TGCAGCGTTGGAGGTCGGCACCGACTTAACTATGGCTACACCTTC. Its translation is CSVGGRHRLNYGYTF. The complete variable domain, with remaining parts taken from reference TRBV29-1 and TRBJ1-2, reads SAVISQKPSRDICQRGTSLTIQCQVDSQVTMMFWYRQQPGQSLTLIATANQGSEATYESGFVIDKFPISRPNLTFSTLTVSNMSPEDSSIYLCSVGGRHRLNYGYTFGSGTRLTVV.

The V and J genes are TRBV27 and TRBJ2-1; 7 bases agree with TRBD1. CDR3 length: 15 amino acids. The germline gives CDR1 MNHEY, CDR2 SMNVEV (reference sequence). After removal of 5 bases from V and 4 bases from J, the junction contained 8 bases not matched to a gene. CDR3 in DNA: TGTGCCAGCAGTCGTCCCGGGACAGCATACAATGAGCAGTTCTTC. Protein: CASSRPGTAYNEQFF.

This clonotype was detected many times. This CDR3 reads CASALDDQETQYF. The CDR3 nucleotides are TGTGCCAGCGCATTAGACGACCAAGAGACCCAGTACTTC. The chain combines TRBV12-3 or TRBV12-4 with TRBJ2-5; the D is unclear. Trimming cost V 8 bases and J 0 bases, with 10 bases left between them. The CDR3 is made up of 13 amino acids.

This clonotype was seen a few times. The J gene is TRBJ2-1, the V gene TRBV9, with D possibly being TRBD2 (6 bases). CDR3 length: 15 residues. V was pared by 2 bases and J by 2 bases, with 11 bases between. The germline CDR1 and CDR2 sequences are SGDLS and YYNGEE. CDR3 region: CASSVAGSPYNEQFF. The CDR3 nucleotides are TGTGCCAGCAGCGTCGCCGGGAGCCCCTACAATGAGCAGTTCTTC.

This clonotype was seen ten or more times. The genes are TRBV27 and TRBJ1-1; maybe TRBD1 (5 bases). V dropped 8 bases and J dropped 4 bases, with 14 bases sitting between them. CDR3 size: 13 residues. Germline V gene lookup returns CDR1 MNHEY and CDR2 SMNVEV (reference sequence). CDR3 protein: CASRSRRGTEAFF. The CDR3 coding sequence is TGTGCCAGCCGTTCACGGAGGGGCACTGAAGCTTTCTTT.

This clonotype has at least ten counts. The chain carries TRBV2 and TRBJ2-3, with D possibly TRBD2 on 5 matching bases. There are 12 residues in the CDR3. CDR1 and CDR2 from the germline V gene are SNHLY and FYNNEI. The V end lost 7 bases, the J end lost 10 bases, and 15 bases lay between the germline ends. The CDR3 sequence: CASKPAPGAQYF. The CDR3 nucleotides are TGTGCCAGCAAGCCAGCGCCCGGGGCGCAGTATTTT. Full variable domain (outside the CDR3, taken from reference TRBV2 and TRBJ2-3): EPEVTQTPSHQVTQMGQEVILRCVPISNHLYFYWYRQILGQKVEFLVSFYNNEISEKSEIFDDQFSVERPDGSNFTLKIRSTKLEDSAMYFCASKPAPGAQYFGPGTRLTVL.

This clonotype was observed a few times. This chain joins TRBV11-3 and TRBJ2-2; D not resolved. The CDR3 has 14 residues. From germline, CDR1 is SGHNT and CDR2 YENEEA. The germline V and J ends were trimmed by 3 bases and 2 bases, with 7 bases remaining between them. The CDR3 loop reads CASSFLINTGELFF. The CDR3 region has the DNA TGTGCCAGCAGCTTCTTGATAAACACCGGGGAGCTGTTTTTT.

This clonotype was seen ten or more times. The gene calls are TRBV29-1 and TRBJ2-1; D perhaps matches TRBD1 (6 bases). CDR3 length: 17 amino acids. V was pared by 4 bases and J by 0 bases, with 19 bases between. Germline V lookup: CDR1 SQVTM, CDR2 ANQGSEA. The CDR3, as DNA: TGCAGCGTTGTTGGGCTTTACAGGGAAAGCTCCTACAATGAGCAGTTCTTC. Translating gives CSVVGLYRESSYNEQFF.

This clonotype was observed many times. The chain links TRBV11-2 to TRBJ1-5, with no clear D. Germline V gives CDR1 SGHAT, CDR2 FQNNGV. The CDR3 runs 13 residues. Trimming removed 0 bases at V and 6 bases at J, with 6 bases between. CDR3 amino acids: CASSLDRGQPQHF. The CDR3 nucleotides read TGTGCCAGCAGCTTAGATCGGGGTCAGCCCCAGCATTTT.

This clonotype was picked up many times. At one end, the junction sequence differs from germline, possibly due to a read error. This CDR3 is CSVAPSGGPGITIYF. CDR3 nucleotide sequence: TGCAGCGTTGCCCCCAGTGGCGGTCCCGGAATCACCATATATTTT. The rearrangement links TRBV29-1 to TRBJ1-3; no clear D gene. This CDR3 spans 15 amino acids. CDR1 SQVTM and CDR2 ANQGSEA come from the germline V gene.

This clonotype was seen ten or more times. The chain uses TRBV29-1 and TRBJ2-1; D perhaps matches TRBD2 (6 bases). The germline gives CDR1 SQVTM, CDR2 ANQGSEA. The CDR3 loop spans 13 amino acids. The ends were cut back, 3 bases at V and 7 bases at J, with 13 bases in the middle. The CDR3 here is CSVEVSRGNEQFF. CDR3 coding DNA: TGCAGCGTTGAGGTCTCCCGGGGGAATGAGCAGTTCTTC.

This clonotype was counted many times. J is TRBJ1-2 and V is TRBV5-1; D not certain. Germline values: CDR1 SGHRS, CDR2 YFSETQ. The CDR3 runs 15 residues. V lost 0 bases and J 1 base, leaving 10 bases between the germline ends. CDR3 region: CASSLDMGYNYGYTF. In DNA form, the CDR3 reads TGCGCCAGCAGCTTGGACATGGGCTATAACTATGGCTACACCTTC.

V usage is TRBV29-1 and J usage is TRBJ2-7; the match to TRBD1 covers 7 bases. The CDR3 has 12 residues. V dropped 6 bases and J dropped 3; count of bases not matched to a gene: 5. CDR1 is SQVTM and CDR2 is ANQGSEA in the germline V gene. CDR3 nucleotide sequence: TGCAGCGTGAACGACAGGGACTACGAGCAGTACTTC. Encoded protein: CSVNDRDYEQYF.

This clonotype was observed many times. The V call is TRBV21-1, the J call TRBJ2-1; no check of the table's D call, TRBD1, against the DNA was made. TRBV21-1 is a documented pseudogene. This CDR3 region has 16 residues. The DNA for the CDR3 is TGTGCCAGCAGCAAAGGGCGCGGGGGACCATACAATGAGCAGTTCTTC. It is translated as CASSKGRGGPYNEQFF.

Concerning this clonotype itself: It may be a read error: a sequence one base away is much more abundant. The chain recombines TRBV7-9 with TRBJ2-5; no definite D call. This CDR3 contains 13 residues. Germline V CDR1 and CDR2: SEHNR, FQNEAQ (reference sequence). CDR3 sequence: CAGSTPPVETQYF. The DNA for the CDR3 is TGTGCCGGCAGCACTCCCCCGGTGGAGACCCAGTACTTC.